The following is a TCR beta chain sequence with its context. Only in-frame clones appear in the TCRdb table, and some are missing; sequencing was by immunoSEQ multiplex PCR. Among roughly 49,000 clones listed, approximately 88% were seen once. The sample is drawn from a study of blood T cell repertoires in COVID-19. Germline-derived CDR1 and CDR2 are SGHVS and FNYEAQ. The ends were cut back, 5 bases at V and 6 bases at J, with 17 bases in the middle. This CDR3 is 15 amino acids long. The specimen sequenced was peripheral blood. The genes are TRBV7-6 and TRBJ2-1, with a weak D call TRBD1 (6 bases). The clonotype originates from a human donor in a cohort sampled during active COVID-19. The DNA for the CDR3 is TGTGCCAGCAGCCCCCCCTCGGGACACTCCAATGAGCAGTTCTTC. Translated: CASSPPSGHSNEQFF.